The 22 T cell receptor beta chains given below trace back to one sample, sequenced in a study of siplizumab effects on memory and regulatory T cells. The method was immunoSEQ multiplex PCR; TCRdb's version includes in-frame clones alone and lacks a portion of them. The sample gives 37,000 or so clones, around 90% of which show up once; roughly 0.23% is in the top ten. Material: naive CD4+ T cells sorted from blood. The receptors derive from a human donor in good health.

The chain joins TRBV6-1 to TRBJ2-5, with D uncertain. V was shortened by 1 base and J by 2 bases, with 11 bases between the two germline ends. CDR1 is MNHNS, CDR2 SASEGT, per germline. The CDR3 runs to 15 residues. CDR3 region: CASSEGTVGQETQYF. The CDR3 nucleotides are TGTGCCAGCAGTGAAGGGACCGTGGGTCAAGAGACCCAGTACTTC.

The chain links TRBV7-9 to TRBJ2-7, with 7 positions matching TRBD2. CDR3 size: 18 residues. Germline V lookup: CDR1 SEHNR, CDR2 FQNEAQ (reference sequence). Trimming took 4 bases from V and 2 from J; bases not matched to a gene: 17. The CDR3 loop is CASSSPFEVGGRAYEQYF. Here the CDR3 DNA reads TGTGCCAGCAGCTCGCCCTTTGAGGTGGGCGGGAGAGCCTACGAGCAGTACTTC. Looking up the rest from reference TRBV7-9 and TRBJ2-7 gives the full variable domain: DTGVSQNPRHKITKRGQNVTFRCDPISEHNRLYWYRQTLGQGPEFLTYFQNEAQLEKSRLLSDRFSAERPKGSFSTLEIQRTEQGDSAMYLCASSSPFEVGGRAYEQYFGPGTRLTVT.

This chain uses TRBV18 with TRBJ2-1, with 9 nucleotides matching TRBD2. The J segment lost 0 bases and the V segment lost 1 base, leaving 1 base of the junction unmatched. The CDR3 length is 16 residues. Looked up from germline, CDR1 is KGHSH and CDR2 is LQKENI. This CDR3 reads CASSPLSGSSYNEQFF. DNA for the CDR3: TGTGCCAGCTCACCACTTAGCGGGAGCTCCTACAATGAGCAGTTCTTC. Full variable domain (remainder filled in from reference TRBV18 and TRBJ2-1): NAGVMQNPRHLVRRRGQEARLRCSPMKGHSHVYWYRQLPEEGLKFMVYLQKENIIDESGMPKERFSAEFPKEGPSILRIQQVVRGDSAAYFCASSPLSGSSYNEQFFGPGTRLTVL.

This rearrangement joins TRBV4-2 to TRBJ2-5; TRBD1 agrees at 8 bases. There are 16 residues in the CDR3. The junction had 9 bases not matched to a gene; V was cut back by 2 bases and J by 4 bases. Germline V gene data show CDR1 as LGHNA and CDR2 as YNFKEQ. The CDR3 DNA reads as TGTGCCAGCAGCCAAAGTGAGAGCAGGGGGCGAGAGACCCAGTACTTC. Translated, it gives CASSQSESRGRETQYF.

The chain employs TRBV7-9 and TRBJ1-1, with D possibly being TRBD1 (6 bases). The germline V gene has CDR1 SEHNR and CDR2 FQNEAQ (reference sequence). V was cut by 5 bases and J by 8 bases, with 15 bases left in between. The CDR3 is made up of 13 amino acids. CDR3 in amino acids: CASSQHQGTEAFF. The CDR3 region has the DNA TGTGCCAGCAGCCAACATCAGGGGACAGAAGCTTTCTTT.

DNA for the CDR3: TGTGCTAGTGGTTTTCAGGACGGTAAAAACATTCAGTACTTC. It encodes CASGFQDGKNIQYF. This rearrangement joins TRBV12-5 to TRBJ2-4; D is unresolved. Trimming removed 3 bases from V and 4 bases from J, with 10 bases in between. Germline lookup yields CDR1 LGHNT and CDR2 FRNRAP. The CDR3 is 14 amino acids. Based on the CDR3 plus reference TRBV12-5 and TRBJ2-4, the full variable domain is DARVTQTPRHKVTEMGQEVTMRCQPILGHNTVFWYRQTMMQGLELLAYFRNRAPLDDSGMPKDRFSAEMPDATLATLKIQPSEPRDSAVYFCASGFQDGKNIQYFGAGTRLSVL.

The chain is built from TRBV5-1 and TRBJ2-7, with 9 bases aligning to TRBD1. Germline lookup yields CDR1 SGHRS and CDR2 YFSETQ. The length of the CDR3 is 15 residues. Losses at the gene ends were 3 bases for V and 4 bases for J; bases not matched to a gene: 8. CDR3 nucleotides: TGCGCCAGCAGCTGGGGCACAGGGGGCGCGTACGAGCAGTACTTC. Its translation is CASSWGTGGAYEQYF. Drawing the rest from reference TRBV5-1 and TRBJ2-7, the complete variable domain is KAGVTQTPRYLIKTRGQQVTLSCSPISGHRSVSWYQQTPGQGLQFLFEYFSETQRNKGNFPGRFSGRQFSNSRSEMNVSTLELGDSALYLCASSWGTGGAYEQYFGPGTRLTVT.

This clone was recorded only once. DNA of the CDR3: TGCGCCAGCAGCTTGGGGCTAGCGGGTGAGACCCAGTACTTC. Translation gives CASSLGLAGETQYF. The V call is TRBV5-1, the J call TRBJ2-5; 8 bases line up with TRBD2. CDR1 is SGHRS and CDR2 is YFSETQ in the germline V gene. The ends lost 0 bases at V and 5 bases at J; junction bases unmatched: 3. The CDR3 spans 14 residues.

V is TRBV5-1 and J is TRBJ1-1, with TRBD1 as a possible D gene (5 bases). Trimming took off 1 base at V and 4 bases at J, with 14 bases between the two ends. The CDR3 has 15 residues. Germline CDR1 and CDR2: SGHRS and YFSETQ. The CDR3 bases are TGCGCCAGCAGCTTGTCTGCGGTGGGGGGCACTGAAGCTTTCTTT. Translating it yields CASSLSAVGGTEAFF.

This sequence joins TRBV5-5 and TRBJ1-2; D gene unclear. Germline V gene data show CDR1 as SGHKS and CDR2 as YYEKEE (reference sequence). Trimming shortened V by 2 bases and J by 4 bases, and 18 bases separated the two germline ends. This CDR3 has 16 residues. The CDR3 here is CASSFPSGLRLYGYTF. CDR3 sequence (DNA): TGTGCCAGCAGCTTTCCCTCCGGTTTGAGGCTCTATGGCTACACCTTC.

The chain has TRBV2 and TRBJ2-2; 8 bases align to TRBD2. Germline V gene sequence: CDR1 SNHLY, CDR2 FYNNEI. V gave up 7 bases and J gave up 2 bases; unmatched junction bases: 15. The CDR3 is 18 residues long. CDR3 bases: TGTGCCAGCAAACGGGCGGGAGGAAACCTTCAAAACACCGGGGAGCTGTTTTTT. Amino acid sequence: CASKRAGGNLQNTGELFF.

The chain employs TRBV12-5 and TRBJ2-5; 8 bases match TRBD2. This CDR3 has 15 amino acids. V was pared by 6 bases and J by 4 bases, with 10 bases of the junction left unmatched. Germline CDR1 LGHNT, CDR2 FRNRAP. DNA of the CDR3: TGTGCTAGTGGATCCCCCGGGACTAGTGTAGAGACCCAGTACTTC. This codes for CASGSPGTSVETQYF.

J is TRBJ1-6 and V is TRBV7-9; D might be TRBD1 (6 bases). V gave up 3 bases and J gave up 8 bases, with 17 bases separating them. The CDR3 is 16 residues long. Germline V gives CDR1 SEHNR, CDR2 FQNEAQ (reference sequence). CDR3 region: CASSFGGTGKYSPLHF. CDR3 nucleotides: TGTGCCAGCAGCTTCGGGGGTACAGGGAAGTATTCACCCCTCCACTTT.

The chain employs TRBV5-8 and TRBJ1-5; a possible D gene is TRBD1 (6 bases). V gave up 4 bases and J gave up 2 bases, with 16 bases separating them. Germline lookup yields CDR1 SGHTS and CDR2 YDEGEE. CDR3 length: 16 residues. The CDR3 is CASSRNRQVGNQPQHF. As DNA, the CDR3 is TGTGCCAGCAGCCGGAACCGACAGGTGGGCAATCAGCCCCAGCATTTT.

In the case of this clone: No DNA is shown, since the ends of the CDR3 on it are uncertain; the CDR3 is the one TCRdb lists. The V gene is TRBV19, the J gene TRBJ2-5; the D call in the table, TRBD1, was not verified against the DNA. Germline V CDR1 and CDR2: LNHDA, SQIVND (reference sequence). Inclusive of both ends, the CDR3 amounts to 13 amino acids. The CDR3 spells CASGQGFLETQYF.

V usage is TRBV7-2 and J usage is TRBJ1-3, with TRBD1 as a possible D gene (5 bases). Looked up from germline, CDR1 is SGHTA and CDR2 is FQGNSA. The V and J ends lost 5 bases and 9 bases respectively, with 14 bases between them. The CDR3 contains 13 residues. The CDR3 loop is CASSRQGTGTIYF. The CDR3 nucleotides read TGTGCCAGCAGCAGGCAGGGTACCGGCACCATATATTTT.

The chain carries TRBV2 and TRBJ1-5, with TRBD1 matching over 11 bases. Unmatched junction bases numbered 5, after V lost 3 bases and J lost 7 bases. The length of the CDR3 is 15 residues. Germline values: CDR1 SNHLY, CDR2 FYNNEI. The CDR3 bases are TGTGCCAGCAGTGATGCCCGGACAGGGGGCCAGCCCCAGCATTTT. Translating gives CASSDARTGGQPQHF.

The genes are TRBV6-5 and TRBJ2-1; D is unclear. CDR3 length: 14 amino acids. CDR1 and CDR2 from the germline V gene are MNHEY and SVGAGI. V was trimmed by 2 bases and J by 2 bases, leaving 7 bases between them. The CDR3 loop is CASSYGVAYNEQFF. The DNA of the CDR3 is TGTGCCAGCAGTTACGGGGTGGCCTACAATGAGCAGTTCTTC.

This sequence joins TRBV10-3 and TRBJ2-7; a weak D match, TRBD1 (5 bases). The CDR3 is 14 amino acids. Germline values: CDR1 ENHRY, CDR2 SYGVKD. Trimming left V 6 bases short and J 5 bases short, with 17 bases between. This CDR3 is CAIRQGIIVHEQYF. The CDR3 DNA is TGTGCCATCAGGCAGGGTATAATTGTCCACGAGCAGTACTTC.

This chain joins TRBV6-1 and TRBJ1-3; D is ambiguous. V gave up 2 bases and J gave up 0 bases, with 14 bases separating them. This CDR3 is built from 17 residues. Germline values: CDR1 MNHNS, CDR2 SASEGT. The CDR3, as DNA: TGTGCCAGCAGTGAACCTTCGGCGCCCGACTCTGGAAACACCATATATTTT. It translates to CASSEPSAPDSGNTIYF.

The genes are TRBV11-2 and TRBJ2-1, with 7 bases identical to TRBD2. Germline CDR1 SGHAT, CDR2 FQNNGV. Germline trimming cut 1 base from V and 0 bases from J; bases unmatched to any gene: 0. This CDR3 region has 15 residues. The CDR3 sequence is CASSLASGSYNEQFF. For the CDR3, the DNA is TGTGCCAGCAGCTTAGCTAGCGGCTCCTACAATGAGCAGTTCTTC.

The chain carries TRBV4-1 and TRBJ2-5; tentatively, D is TRBD1 (5 bases). CDR1 and CDR2 (germline): MGHRA, YSYEKL. The CDR3 runs to 15 residues. Trimming took 0 bases from V and 2 from J, leaving 10 bases between them. The CDR3 DNA reads TGCGCCAGCAGCCAAGAAGGGCCAGGGCAAGAGACCCAGTACTTC. Its translation is CASSQEGPGQETQYF.